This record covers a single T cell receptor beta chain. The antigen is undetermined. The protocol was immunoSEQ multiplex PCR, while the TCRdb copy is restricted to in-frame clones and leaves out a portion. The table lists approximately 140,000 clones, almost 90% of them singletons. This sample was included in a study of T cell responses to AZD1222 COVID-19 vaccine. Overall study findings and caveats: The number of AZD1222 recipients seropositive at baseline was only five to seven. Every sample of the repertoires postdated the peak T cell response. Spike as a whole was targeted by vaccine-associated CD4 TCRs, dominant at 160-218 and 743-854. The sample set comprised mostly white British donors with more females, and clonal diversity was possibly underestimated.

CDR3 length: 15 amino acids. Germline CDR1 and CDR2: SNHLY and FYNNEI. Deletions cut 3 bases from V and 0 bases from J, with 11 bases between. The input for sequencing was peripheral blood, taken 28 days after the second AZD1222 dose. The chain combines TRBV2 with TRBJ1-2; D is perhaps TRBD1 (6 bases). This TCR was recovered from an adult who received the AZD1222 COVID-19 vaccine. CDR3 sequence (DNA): TGTGCCAGCAGTGAGGGGGGGCTAGCTAACTATGGCTACACCTTC. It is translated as CASSEGGLANYGYTF.